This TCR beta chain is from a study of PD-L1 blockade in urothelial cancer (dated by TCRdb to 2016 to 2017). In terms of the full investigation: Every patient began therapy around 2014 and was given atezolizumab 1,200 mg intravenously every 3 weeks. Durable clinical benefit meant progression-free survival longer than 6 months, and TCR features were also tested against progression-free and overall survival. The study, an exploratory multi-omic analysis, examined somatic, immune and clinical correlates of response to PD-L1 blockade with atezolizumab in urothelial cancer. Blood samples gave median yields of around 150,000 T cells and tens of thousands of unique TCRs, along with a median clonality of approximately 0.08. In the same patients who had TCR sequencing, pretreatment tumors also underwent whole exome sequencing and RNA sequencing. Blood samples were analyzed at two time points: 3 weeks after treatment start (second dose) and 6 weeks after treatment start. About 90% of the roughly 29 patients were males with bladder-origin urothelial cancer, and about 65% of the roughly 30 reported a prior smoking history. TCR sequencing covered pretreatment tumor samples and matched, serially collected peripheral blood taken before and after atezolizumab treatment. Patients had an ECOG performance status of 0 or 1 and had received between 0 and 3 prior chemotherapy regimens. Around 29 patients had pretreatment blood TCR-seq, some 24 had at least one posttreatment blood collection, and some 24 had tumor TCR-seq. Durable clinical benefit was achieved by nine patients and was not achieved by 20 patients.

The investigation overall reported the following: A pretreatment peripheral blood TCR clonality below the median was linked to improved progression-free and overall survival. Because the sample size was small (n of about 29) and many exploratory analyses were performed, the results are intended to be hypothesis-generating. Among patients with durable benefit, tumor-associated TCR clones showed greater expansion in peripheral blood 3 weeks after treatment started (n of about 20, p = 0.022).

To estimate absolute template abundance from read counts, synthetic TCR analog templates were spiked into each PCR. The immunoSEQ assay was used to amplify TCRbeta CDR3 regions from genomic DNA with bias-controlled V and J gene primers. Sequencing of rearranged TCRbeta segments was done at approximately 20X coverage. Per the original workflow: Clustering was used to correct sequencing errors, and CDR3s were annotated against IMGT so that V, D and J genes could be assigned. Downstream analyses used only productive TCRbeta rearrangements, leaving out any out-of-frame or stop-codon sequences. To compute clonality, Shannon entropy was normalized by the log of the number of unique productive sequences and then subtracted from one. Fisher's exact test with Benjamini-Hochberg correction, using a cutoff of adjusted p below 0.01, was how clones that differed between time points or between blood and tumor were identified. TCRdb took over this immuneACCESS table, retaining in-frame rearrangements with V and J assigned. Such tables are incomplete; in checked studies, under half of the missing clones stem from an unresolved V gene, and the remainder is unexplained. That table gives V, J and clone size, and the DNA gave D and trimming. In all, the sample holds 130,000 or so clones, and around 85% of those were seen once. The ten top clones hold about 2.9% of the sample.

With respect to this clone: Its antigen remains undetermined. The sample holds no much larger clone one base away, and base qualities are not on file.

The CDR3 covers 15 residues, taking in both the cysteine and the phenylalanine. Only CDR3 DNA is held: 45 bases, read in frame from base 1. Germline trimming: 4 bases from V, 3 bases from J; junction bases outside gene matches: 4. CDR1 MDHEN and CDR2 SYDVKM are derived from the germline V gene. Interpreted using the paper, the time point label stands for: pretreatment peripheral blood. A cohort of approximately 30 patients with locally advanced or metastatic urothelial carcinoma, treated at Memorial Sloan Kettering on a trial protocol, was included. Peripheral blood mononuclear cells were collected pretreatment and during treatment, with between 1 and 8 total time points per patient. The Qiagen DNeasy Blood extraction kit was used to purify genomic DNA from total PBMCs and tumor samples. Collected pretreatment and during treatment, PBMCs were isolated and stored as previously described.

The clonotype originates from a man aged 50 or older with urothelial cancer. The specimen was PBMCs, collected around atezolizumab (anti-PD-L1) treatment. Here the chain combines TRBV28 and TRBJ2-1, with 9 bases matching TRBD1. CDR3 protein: CASSSGQGNYNEQFF. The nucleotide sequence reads TGTGCCAGCAGTTCGGGACAGGGTAACTACAATGAGCAGTTCTTC.